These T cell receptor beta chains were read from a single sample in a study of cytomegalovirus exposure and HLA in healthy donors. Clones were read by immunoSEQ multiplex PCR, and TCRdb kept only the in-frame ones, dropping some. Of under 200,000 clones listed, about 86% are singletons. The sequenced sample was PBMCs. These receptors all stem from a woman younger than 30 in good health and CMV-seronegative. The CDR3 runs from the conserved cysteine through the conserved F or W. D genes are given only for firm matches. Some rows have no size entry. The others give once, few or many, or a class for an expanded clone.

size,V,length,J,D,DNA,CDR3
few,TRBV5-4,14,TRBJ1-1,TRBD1,TGTGCCAGCAGCGTTGAAGGGGGCAGAGCTGAAGCTTTCTTT,CASSVEGGRAEAFF
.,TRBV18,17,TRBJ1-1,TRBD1,TGTGCCAGCTCACCACTCGGACAGGGGGCACCCAACACTGAAGCTTTCTTT,CASSPLGQGAPNTEAFF
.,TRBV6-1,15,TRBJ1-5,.,TGTGCCAGCAGTGAAGAAACAGCCCCGATGCAGCCCCAGCATTTT,CASSEETAPMQPQHF
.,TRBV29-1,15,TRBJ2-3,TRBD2,TGCAGCGTTGATAGCTTGGGACTAGCGGGAGATACGCAGTATTTT,CSVDSLGLAGDTQYF
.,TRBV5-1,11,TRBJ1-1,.,TGCGCCAGCACCTACGGGGCTGAAGCTTTCTTT,CASTYGAEAFF
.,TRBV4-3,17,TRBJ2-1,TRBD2,TGCGCCAGCAGCCCACGACACGGACTAGCGGGAGTCAGCGAGCAGTTCTTC,CASSPRHGLAGVSEQFF
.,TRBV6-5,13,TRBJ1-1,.,TGTGCCAGCAGTTCCCGTTCTGACACTGAAGCTTTCTTT,CASSSRSDTEAFF
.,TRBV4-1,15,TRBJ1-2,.,TGCGCCAGCAGCCAGGAGGAGGGGCTGGCCTATGGCTACACCTTC,CASSQEEGLAYGYTF
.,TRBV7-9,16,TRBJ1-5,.,TGTGCCAGCAGCTTAGCGGACACGGGAGGCAATCAGCCCCAGCATTTT,CASSLADTGGNQPQHF
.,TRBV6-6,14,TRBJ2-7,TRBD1,TGTGCCAGCAGTTACGACAGGGGGTCGTACGAGCAGTACTTC,CASSYDRGSYEQYF
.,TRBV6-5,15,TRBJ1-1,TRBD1,TGTGCCAGCAGTATCCAGGGGGCTCCGAACACTGAAGCTTTCTTT,CASSIQGAPNTEAFF
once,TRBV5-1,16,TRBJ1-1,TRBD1,TGCGCCAGCAGCCCAGGACAGGGGAAGTTGAACACTGAAGCTTTCTTT,CASSPGQGKLNTEAFF
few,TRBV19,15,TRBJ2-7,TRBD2,TGTGCCAGTAGTTTCCGGGTAGCGGGACTATACGAGCAGTACTTC,CASSFRVAGLYEQYF
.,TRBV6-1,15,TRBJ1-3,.,TGTGCCAGCAGTCCCCGGTGGGAGGCTGGAAACACCATATATTTT,CASSPRWEAGNTIYF
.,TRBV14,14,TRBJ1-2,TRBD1,TGTGCCAGCAGCCAAGAAGACAGGGGGCAGGGCTACACCTTC,CASSQEDRGQGYTF
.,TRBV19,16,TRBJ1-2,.,TGTGCCAGTAGTATATTCCTTTCCGGGGCTAACTATGGCTACACCTTC,CASSIFLSGANYGYTF
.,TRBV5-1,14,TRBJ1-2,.,TGCGCCAGCAGCTACCAGGGTTCTAACTATGGCTACACCTTC,CASSYQGSNYGYTF
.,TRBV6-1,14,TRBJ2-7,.,TGTGCCAGCAGATATTTCCAACAGGCCTACGAGCAGTACTTC,CASRYFQQAYEQYF
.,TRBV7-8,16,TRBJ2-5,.,TGTGCCAGCAGCTTATCCCGCTTAGTAGCCTTGGAGACCCAGTACTTC,CASSLSRLVALETQYF
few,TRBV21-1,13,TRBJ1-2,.,TGTGCCAGCTGGGACAGGGTTATCTATGGCTACACCTTC,CASWDRVIYGYTF
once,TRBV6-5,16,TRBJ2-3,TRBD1,TGTGCCAGCAGTAACTCCAGGGGGCACAGCACAGATACGCAGTATTTT,CASSNSRGHSTDTQYF
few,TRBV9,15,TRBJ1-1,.,TGTGCCAGCAGCCCCCAAGGGGGTAGGAACACTGAAGCTTTCTTT,CASSPQGGRNTEAFF
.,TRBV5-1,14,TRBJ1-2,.,TGCGCCAGCAGCCTAAACTTAAGGGGGGGCGGCTACACCTTC,CASSLNLRGGGYTF
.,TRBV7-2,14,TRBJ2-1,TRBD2,TGTGCCAGCAGCCCCGGGACTAGCATAGGTGAGCAGTTCTTC,CASSPGTSIGEQFF
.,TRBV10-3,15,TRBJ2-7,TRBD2,TGTGCCATCAGTGAGTCGACTAGCGGCTCCTACGAGCAGTACTTC,CAISESTSGSYEQYF
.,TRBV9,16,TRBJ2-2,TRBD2,TGTGCCAGCAGCGCGTTGACTAGCGGGAACACCGGGGAGCTGTTTTTT,CASSALTSGNTGELFF
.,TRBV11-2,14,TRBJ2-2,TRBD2,TGTGCCAGCAGCCAAGGACTAGCTACCGGGGAGCTGTTTTTT,CASSQGLATGELFF
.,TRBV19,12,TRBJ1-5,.,TGTGCCAGTAGTACTCCGGTTCAGCCCCAGCATTTT,CASSTPVQPQHF
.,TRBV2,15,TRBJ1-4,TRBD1,TGTGCCAGCAGTCGACAGGGGGCTAGGGGAGAAAAACTGTTTTTT,CASSRQGARGEKLFF
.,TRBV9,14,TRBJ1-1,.,TGTGCCAGCAGCGTAGTACGAGGGAACACTGAAGCTTTCTTT,CASSVVRGNTEAFF
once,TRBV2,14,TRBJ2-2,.,TGTGCCAGCAGTGAGATACGGGGCACCGGGGAGCTGTTTTTT,CASSEIRGTGELFF
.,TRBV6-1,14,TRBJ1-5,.,TGTGCCAGCAGTGAACAGGGTGGCAATCAGCCCCAGCATTTT,CASSEQGGNQPQHF
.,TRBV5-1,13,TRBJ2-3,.,TGCGCCAGCAGCACTCAGGGTCCGGATACGCAGTATTTT,CASSTQGPDTQYF
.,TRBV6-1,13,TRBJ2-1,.,TGTGCCAGCAGTTGGGACACGTACAATGAGCAGTTCTTC,CASSWDTYNEQFF
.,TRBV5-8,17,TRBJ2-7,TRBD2,TGTGCCAGCAGCTCCTTAGATAGCGGGGCTAGCTCCTACGAGCAGTACTTC,CASSSLDSGASSYEQYF
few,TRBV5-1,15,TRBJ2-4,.,TGCGCCAGCAGCTTTGCCGAACAGGGTTTGCACATTCAGTACTTC,CASSFAEQGLHIQYF
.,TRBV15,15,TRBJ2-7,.,TGTGCCACCAGCAGACCCGTAGGGGGGGGCTACGAGCAGTACTTC,CATSRPVGGGYEQYF
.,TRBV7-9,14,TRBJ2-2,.,TGTGCCACTCAGGCCGGGACGAACACCGGGGAGCTGTTTTTT,CATQAGTNTGELFF
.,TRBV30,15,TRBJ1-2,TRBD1,TGTGCCTGGAGAGAAGGCAGGGGGCGCCTCTATGGCTACACCTTC,CAWREGRGRLYGYTF
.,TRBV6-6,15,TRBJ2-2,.,TGTGCCACCTTACGCAGGGGATCGGGGACCGGGGAGCTGTTTTTT,CATLRRGSGTGELFF
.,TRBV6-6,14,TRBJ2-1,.,TGTGCCAGCAGCTTTACCGACTACCCCAATGAGCAGTTCTTC,CASSFTDYPNEQFF
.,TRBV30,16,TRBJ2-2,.,TGTGCCTGGAGTGTACAATCAGGGGCGAACACCGGGGAGCTGTTTTTT,CAWSVQSGANTGELFF
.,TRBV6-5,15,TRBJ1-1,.,TGTGCCAGCAGTTACTCAGGGGCCCTGAACACTGAAGCTTTCTTT,CASSYSGALNTEAFF
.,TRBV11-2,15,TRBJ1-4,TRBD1,TGTGCCAGCAGCTTAGATCGACAGGGATGGGAAAAACTGTTTTTT,CASSLDRQGWEKLFF
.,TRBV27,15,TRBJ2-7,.,TGTGCCAGCAGTTTAGTCGGGGGAACATCCTACGAGCAGTACTTC,CASSLVGGTSYEQYF
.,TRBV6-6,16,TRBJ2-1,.,TGTGCCAGCATTCTAGACGGGGGAGGACGGTACAATGAGCAGTTCTTC,CASILDGGGRYNEQFF
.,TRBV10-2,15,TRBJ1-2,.,TGCGCCAGCAGTGAGGCGGCGCAGGGACTCTATGGCTACACCTTC,CASSEAAQGLYGYTF